This TCR beta chain appears in the sequencing data of a study of blood T cells in healthy people across ages. CDR1 and CDR2 (germline): SQVTM, ANQGSEA. This CDR3 comprises 17 residues. The germline V and J ends were trimmed by 7 bases and 7 bases, with 30 bases remaining between them. Points from the study as a whole: Diversity of TCR beta correlated strongly with naive T cell percentage.

This clonotype showed up many times. As yet, its antigen is unknown. PBMCs, at least 7 million per sample, were isolated. Primed by a sample-barcoded 5' primer and a J-beta primer mix, a second PCR proceeded for roughly 6 to 12 cycles. In TCRdb, the 5' RACE reads were re-called with MiXCR into one record per CDR3 protein. The sample holds about 810,000 distinct CDR3 sequences, about 36% seen once. What was sequenced was blood. This clonotype originated in a young man in good health. The V gene is TRBV29-1, the J gene TRBJ2-3; possibly TRBD1 for D (6 bases). The DNA for the CDR3 is TGCAGCGCCTCCCCGGTAGGGACGGGGCAGGGGCATTATACGCAGTATTTT. This translates into CSASPVGTGQGHYTQYF.